This passage covers 25 T cell receptor beta chains from one sample sequenced in a study of T-cell reconstitution after alpha-beta-depleted transplantation in children (TCRdb year 2016). The sample's treatment or condition label, in plain terms: allogeneic hematopoietic cell transplantation with graft depleted of TCRalphabeta T cells and CD19 B cells. Receptor libraries were prepared by PCR. The listed sequencing device is Illumina HiSeq 2500. TCR library preparation used molecular barcoding, with unique molecular identifiers applied to normalize quantification of the TCRbeta repertoire. The public reads were run again by TCRdb, first through fastp at Q25 and then through MiXCR, and only productive beta chains were kept. A single entry per CDR3 protein holds the most common genes and DNA from its merged rows. In all, the sample holds approximately 490,000 distinct CDR3 sequences, and under 12% of those were seen once. The top ten hold about 2.1% of the sample.

This sample comprised PBMCs, obtained before TCRalphabeta/CD19-depleted stem cell transplant. The source is a child aged 2-9 years with inherited bone marrow failure, due to receive a stem cell transplant.

This clonotype was seen repeatedly, ten times or more. The rearrangement uses TRBV10-3 and TRBJ2-2, with 9 bases identical to TRBD1. The CDR3 spans 15 residues. J gave up 2 bases and V 5 bases, and 3 bases lay outside the gene matches. Germline CDR1 is ENHRY and CDR2 is SYGVKD. The CDR3 nucleotides are TGTGCCATCAGTTCGACAGGGGGTAACACCGGGGAGCTGTTTTTT. Amino acid sequence: CAISSTGGNTGELFF.

The sample holds many counts of this clonotype. Here the CDR3 DNA reads TGTGCCAGCAGCTTGGGGCTAGCGGCTGCCAAAAACATTCAGTACTTC. It is translated as CASSLGLAAAKNIQYF. The chain combines TRBV5-6 with TRBJ2-4, with TRBD2 matching over 7 bases. Germline CDR1 reads SGHDT; CDR2 reads YYEEEE. The CDR3 consists of 16 residues. Trimming cost V 0 bases and J 1 base; bases outside gene matches: 4.

The V call is TRBV29-1, the J call TRBJ2-1, with TRBD2 matching 8 bases. CDR1 is SQVTM, CDR2 ANQGSEA, per germline. V was pared by 0 bases and J by 3 bases, with 13 bases of the junction left unmatched. The CDR3 length is 18 residues. Written as DNA, the CDR3 is TGCAGCGTTGAAGATCGGCTAGCGGGCAGTTTCCTCTACAATGAGCAGTTCTTC. Residues: CSVEDRLAGSFLYNEQFF.

Ten or more counts support this clonotype. The V gene is TRBV15, the J gene TRBJ2-1; possibly TRBD1 for D (5 bases). Germline V gene sequence: CDR1 LNHNV, CDR2 YYDKDF (reference sequence). V dropped 3 bases and J dropped 6 bases, with 12 bases sitting between them. The length of the CDR3 is 14 residues. The chain's CDR3 is CATSSATGLNEQFF. The CDR3 region has the DNA TGTGCCACCAGCAGCGCAACAGGTCTCAATGAGCAGTTCTTC. The full variable domain, in which reference TRBV15 and TRBJ2-1 provide the parts outside the CDR3, is DAMVIQNPRYQVTQFGKPVTLSCSQTLNHNVMYWYQQKSSQAPKLLFHYYDKDFNNEADTPDNFQSRRPNTSFCFLDIRSPGLGDTAMYLCATSSATGLNEQFFGPGTRLTVL.

The CDR3 sequence: CASSPDRDIKPQHF. Written as DNA, the CDR3 is TGCGCCAGCAGCCCTGACCGGGATATCAAGCCCCAGCATTTT. The chain recombines TRBV4-3 with TRBJ1-5; D gene ambiguous. Trimming left V 4 bases short and J 8 bases short, with 15 bases between. The CDR3 is 14 amino acids. The germline V gene encodes CDR1 LGHNA and CDR2 YSLEER.

This clonotype was found a few times. The chain links TRBV28 to TRBJ2-1; D possibly corresponds to TRBD1 (7 bases). Trimming left V 5 bases short and J 0 bases short, with 17 bases between. The germline CDR1 and CDR2 sequences are MDHEN and SYDVKM. This CDR3 is 17 amino acids long. The CDR3 nucleotides are TGTGCCAGCAGTGCCGCGGGACAGAAGAGCTCCTACAATGAGCAGTTCTTC. As protein: CASSAAGQKSSYNEQFF.

This clonotype was observed at least ten times. The chain links TRBV20-1 to TRBJ2-7; TRBD2 agrees at 8 bases. The CDR3 totals 16 residues. Trimming cost V 3 bases and J 6 bases; bases outside gene matches: 16. Germline lookup yields CDR1 DFQATT and CDR2 SNEGSKA (reference sequence). DNA of the CDR3: TGCAGTGCTAGGTCCCCCTTTGGAGCGGGAGAAGTCGAGCAGTACTTC. Translated, it gives CSARSPFGAGEVEQYF.

This clonotype was observed at least ten times. The chain uses TRBV27 and TRBJ2-7, with TRBD2 identical over 7 bases. The CDR3 contains 15 residues. With 2 bases clipped from V and 1 base from J, the junction kept 5 bases outside the gene matches. CDR1 is MNHEY, CDR2 SMNVEV, per germline (reference sequence). The CDR3 spells CASSLELAPSYEQYF. DNA for the CDR3: TGTGCCAGCAGTTTAGAACTAGCGCCATCCTACGAGCAGTACTTC.

This clonotype was counted ten times or more. The gene calls are TRBV4-3 and TRBJ2-5, with 7 bases fitting TRBD2. In germline, CDR1 is LGHNA, CDR2 YSLEER. The junction had 12 bases not matched to a gene; V was cut back by 0 bases and J by 5 bases. The CDR3 sequence is 17 residues long. Here the CDR3 reads CASSQEVAGVMSETQYF. CDR3 DNA sequence: TGCGCCAGCAGCCAAGAGGTGGCGGGAGTCATGTCGGAGACCCAGTACTTC.

Concerning this clonotype itself: This could be a read error, since a much larger clone is one nucleotide away. This rearrangement joins TRBV12-3 or TRBV12-4 to TRBJ2-7; 7 positions agree with TRBD1. With V trimmed by 3 bases and J by 6 bases, 8 bases remained unmatched. CDR3 length: 14 amino acids. CDR3 coding DNA: TGTGCCAGCAGTTTTGGGGGACAGACCTGCGAGCAGTACTTC. It is translated as CASSFGGQTCEQYF.

This clonotype was observed a few times. This chain connects TRBV2 to TRBJ2-7, with 13 nucleotides matching TRBD2. The ends lost 0 bases at V and 4 bases at J; junction bases unmatched: 3. CDR3 length: 16 residues. The germline gives CDR1 SNHLY, CDR2 FYNNEI. The CDR3, as DNA: TGTGCCAGCAGTGAAGCGCTACTAGCGGGAGGGTACGAGCAGTACTTC. Its translation is CASSEALLAGGYEQYF.

This clonotype was observed many times. This chain joins TRBV5-1 and TRBJ2-1; 9 nucleotides agree with TRBD2. This CDR3 is 15 amino acids long. J lost 4 bases, V lost 1 base, and 3 bases had no gene match. The germline V gene encodes CDR1 SGHRS and CDR2 YFSETQ. Here the CDR3 reads CASSLLGLAYNEQFF. The CDR3 DNA reads as TGCGCCAGCAGCTTGTTGGGACTAGCTTACAATGAGCAGTTCTTC.

This clonotype was counted a few times. This chain links TRBV6-2 or TRBV6-3 with TRBJ2-7, with TRBD2 identical over 11 bases. The CDR3 runs 16 residues. Trimming took 2 bases from V and 2 from J; bases not matched to a gene: 5. Germline V CDR1 and CDR2: MNHEY, SVGEGT. The CDR3 loop reads CASSYGGLAVTYEQYF. Here the CDR3 DNA reads TGTGCCAGCAGTTACGGGGGACTAGCGGTAACCTACGAGCAGTACTTC.

This clonotype was seen only a few times. This chain uses TRBV7-8 with TRBJ2-4, with a tentative D call TRBD2 (6 bases). CDR1 is SGHVS and CDR2 is FQNEAQ in the germline V gene. The CDR3 totals 16 residues. The V end was cut by 2 bases, the J end by 2 bases, with 13 bases between. CDR3: CASSLPERGTKNIQYF. CDR3 DNA sequence: TGTGCCAGCAGCTTACCCGAGCGCGGGACCAAAAACATTCAGTACTTC.

At least ten counts were recorded for this clonotype. The chain links TRBV29-1 to TRBJ2-2, with 9 nucleotides matching TRBD2. Trimming removed 7 bases from V and 7 bases from J; junction bases left unmatched: 4. CDR1 SQVTM and CDR2 ANQGSEA come from the germline V gene. This CDR3 is built from 12 residues. Written as DNA, the CDR3 is TGCAGCGGGACTAGCGATGGCGGGGAGCTGTTTTTT. Encoded protein: CSGTSDGGELFF.

As regards this clonotype: This may arise from a read error, as a much more abundant clone is one base away. CDR3 sequence (DNA): TGTGCCAGCAGTTCCCTTCGCGCTAGCGGGACCAACGAGCAGTACTTC. Translation gives CASSSLRASGTNEQYF. J is TRBJ2-7 and V is TRBV27; 9 nucleotides align to TRBD2. The CDR3 loop spans 16 amino acids. J gave up 5 bases and V 4 bases, and 12 bases lay outside the gene matches. Germline CDR1 MNHEY, CDR2 SMNVEV (reference sequence).

Ten or more counts support this clonotype. The V gene is TRBV20-1, the J gene TRBJ2-1; D perhaps matches TRBD2 (5 bases). The V gene lost 6 bases and the J gene lost 2 bases, with 17 bases spanning the gap. CDR1 is DFQATT and CDR2 is SNEGSKA in the germline V gene (reference sequence). The CDR3 covers 15 residues. In DNA form, the CDR3 reads TGCAGTGCATCTTCCGCTAGCAAGCCCTACAATGAGCAGTTCTTC. Amino acid sequence: CSASSASKPYNEQFF.

This clonotype was seen repeatedly, ten times or more. This chain joins TRBV2 and TRBJ2-1; maybe TRBD1 (5 bases). Germline V gene lookup returns CDR1 SNHLY and CDR2 FYNNEI. Deletions cut 2 bases from V and 8 bases from J, with 10 bases between. The CDR3 is 13 amino acids. The CDR3 nucleotides read TGTGCCAGCAGTGAAAGGGGAAACGATGAGCAGTTCTTC. Translating gives CASSERGNDEQFF.

This clonotype has a count of ten or more. The V gene is TRBV4-3, the J gene TRBJ1-2, with 7 positions matching TRBD1. V lost 1 base to trimming and J lost 7 bases; unmatched junction nucleotides: 6. In germline, CDR1 is LGHNA, CDR2 YSLEER. CDR3 length: 14 amino acids. CDR3 sequence: CASSQGTGVFGYTF. The DNA for the CDR3 is TGCGCCAGCAGCCAAGGGACAGGCGTTTTTGGCTACACCTTC.

This clonotype showed up many times. The chain has TRBV3-1 and TRBJ2-3; the D gene could be TRBD1 or TRBD2 (5 bases each). Germline V CDR1 and CDR2: LGHDT, YNNKEL (reference sequence). V lost 1 base to trimming and J lost 6 bases, with 11 bases between them. The CDR3 contains 14 residues. CDR3 residues: CASSQVGDADTQYF. The CDR3 DNA is TGTGCCAGCAGCCAAGTTGGGGACGCTGATACGCAGTATTTT.

This clonotype was observed many times. The V call is TRBV15, the J call TRBJ2-1; D not resolved. The ends were cut back, 5 bases at V and 9 bases at J, with 11 bases in the middle. CDR1 LNHNV and CDR2 YYDKDF come from the germline V gene (reference sequence). This CDR3 is 12 amino acids long. The CDR3 DNA reads TGTGCCACCAGCCCGCCGGGCGTTGAGCAGTTCTTC. This gives the protein CATSPPGVEQFF.

This clonotype was observed a single time. A single base separates this from a much larger clone, so it may be a read error. V gene TRBV27 combines with J gene TRBJ2-7; D unclear. This CDR3 region has 14 residues. The germline V gene has CDR1 MNHEY and CDR2 SMNVEV (reference sequence). This CDR3 is CACSLGNAIYEQYF. CDR3 DNA sequence: TGTGCCTGCAGTTTGGGGAATGCCATCTACGAGCAGTACTTC.

This clonotype was seen ten or more times. The rearrangement uses TRBV24-1 and TRBJ2-5; the match to TRBD1 covers 9 bases. Germline loops: CDR1 KGHDR, CDR2 SFDVKD. V trimming: 4 bases; J trimming: 3 bases; junction bases outside the gene matches: 11. The CDR3 loop spans 17 amino acids. The CDR3 region is CATSDRFGTGLEETQYF. CDR3 DNA sequence: TGTGCCACCAGTGACCGCTTCGGGACAGGGTTAGAAGAGACCCAGTACTTC.

This clonotype was observed a few times. The chain is built from TRBV6-2 or TRBV6-3 and TRBJ2-2; D may be TRBD1 or TRBD2 (5 bases each). CDR1 is MNHEY, CDR2 SVGEGT, per germline. The CDR3 contains 16 residues. V was pared by 5 bases and J by 2 bases, with 15 bases between. The CDR3 spells CASSVWDVPNTGELFF. CDR3 sequence (DNA): TGTGCCAGCAGTGTATGGGACGTGCCCAACACCGGGGAGCTGTTTTTT.

The CDR3 DNA reads as TGTGCCAGCAGAGTGGTGTTCGGACAACCAAAGGGTGAGCAGTTCTTC. Translation gives CASRVVFGQPKGEQFF. This chain links TRBV7-9 with TRBJ2-1, with TRBD1 as a possible D gene (5 bases). Germline V gene sequence: CDR1 SEHNR, CDR2 FQNEAQ (reference sequence). The CDR3 length is 16 residues. The V gene lost 6 bases and the J gene lost 9 bases, with 24 bases spanning the gap.